The sequence of this T cell receptor beta chain was determined in a study of T cells in Graves' hyperthyroidism and ophthalmopathy. Study-wide results and caveats: The model's output predicted ophthalmopathy at a median of 6.5 months prior to onset.

The CDR3 has 15 residues. The V gene's germline CDR1 is SNHLY and CDR2 FYNNEI. Unmatched junction bases numbered 3, after V lost 6 bases and J lost 4 bases. Regarding this clonotype: Its antigen is not identified.

Amplification of TCR beta CDR3 regions was performed using RNA transcripts as template. During a first-round RT-PCR of the TCR CDR3, the HTBI primer set was used. A single record per CDR3 protein comes from TCRdb applying MiXCR to the multiplex PCR reads. The sample consists of 450,000 to 550,000 distinct CDR3 sequences, 24% of them appearing once. This TCR derives from a woman under 40 with Graves' ophthalmopathy. The sequenced material came from blood. The chain employs TRBV2 and TRBJ2-2; TRBD1 agrees at 12 bases. CDR3: CASRGQGASTGELFF. The CDR3 bases are TGTGCCAGCAGGGGACAGGGGGCCAGCACCGGGGAGCTGTTTTTT.